The rows below give T cell receptor beta chains drawn from one sample of a study of shared T cell receptors in the human thymus. Profiled with immunoSEQ multiplex PCR; TCRdb holds only in-frame clones, not every one. The table has about 400,000 clones, approximately 95% seen once. Sequencing was carried out using thymocytes. Source of these receptors: a human donor. Both conserved end residues are part of each CDR3.

V gene | CDR3 protein
TRBV5-1 | CASSLEPNDGGGNQPQHF
TRBV7-9 | CASSPGDRGFSYEQYF
TRBV5-1 | CASSGLLAGASGEQFF
TRBV5-1 | CASSPMDRNNEQFF
TRBV5-6 | CASSDWYEQYF
TRBV6-5 | CASSYIRGENTEAFF
TRBV7-9 | CASSLVQGGTSSYEQYF
TRBV5-1 | CASSSAEGTGAANTSGDRELFF
TRBV7-9 | CASSLGQGNQPQHF
TRBV28 | CASSRDEPYEQYF
TRBV19 | CASSIPGPIDRLNQPQHF
TRBV21-1 | CASSPQPQRLAMYQETQYF
TRBV10-3 | CATRGQGVNEQYF
TRBV7-2 | CASSFPIGSGNTIYF
TRBV18 | CASSPQSGRGQSPYEQYF
TRBV25-1 | CASSEGRGLGQPQHF
TRBV7-2 | CASSAFGNTIYF
TRBV5-1 | CASSQLAGVTDEQFF
TRBV10-3 | CAISGTTGTSGRTRADTQYF
TRBV13 | CASRLAGDGTSTDTQYF
TRBV5-8 | CASSLYERPYEQYF
TRBV28 | CASSNPDRVESYEQYF
TRBV7-2 | CASSLGGSGRACSETQYF
TRBV19 | CASSIVPGSYNEQFF
TRBV27 | CASSLLRGQDTQYF
TRBV7-9 | CASSPGTGSREAGNEQFF
TRBV19 | CASSIGLANTYNEQFF
TRBV18 | CASSPQPGGRYSGNTIYF
TRBV5-4 | CASSLVRGKGTEAFF
TRBV19 | CASSIKRGPTNQETQYF
TRBV10-2 | CASSHPGATNSYEQYF
TRBV4-2 | CASSQQTSGVGETQYF
TRBV11-2 | CASSRLAGELAKNIQYF
TRBV28 | CASSTQRDSLGEQFF
TRBV5-1 | CASSFRQGTNYGYTF
TRBV28 | CASSFERENNEQFF
TRBV7-3 | CASSCPLAGTSDDNEQFF
TRBV7-2 | CASSSAGTGDMITKNIQYF
TRBV27 | CASNNDGEGRGTQYF
TRBV7-2 | CASSPPPVKGEQYF
TRBV5-8 | CASSLRDRGAGGCF
TRBV27 | CASSLTGWDGYTF
TRBV28 | CASSPQGVAVEQYF
TRBV28 | CASRHDVGRDRRIQYF
TRBV5-6 | CASSLRPLNYGYTF
TRBV28 | CASSLRCQGPTGELFF
TRBV19 | CASKRAPGLAGRTDTQYF
TRBV11-3 | CASSPAGSSTDTQYF
TRBV6-5 | CASSGPLLNTEAFF
TRBV9 | CASSAHLPGESSINEQFF
TRBV28 | CASSLVGTMGSEQYF
TRBV27 | CASGVKHRGRFNSPLHF
TRBV7-6 | CASSIAPLPQYEQYF
TRBV11-2 | CASRYRQGGQDTQYF
TRBV27 | CASRGTASPGELFF
TRBV5-5 | CASSRPTGGGTEAFF
TRBV15 | CATSIFPGLASEQYF
TRBV11-2 | CASSFLTGGYREQYF